The 5 T cell receptor beta chains below all came from one sample that was sequenced in a study of T-cell reconstitution after alpha-beta-depleted transplantation in children (dated by TCRdb to 2015 to 2016). Preparation of the library involved PCR. The sample was run on an Illumina HiSeq 2500. To normalize quantification of the TCRbeta repertoire, the TCR libraries were built with molecular barcoding that relied on unique molecular identifiers. The raw public reads went through TCRdb reprocessing: fastp at Q25, MiXCR clone calling, in-frame beta chains kept. Rows are unified per CDR3 protein, each entry keeping the most common DNA and genes. The sample yields 450,000 to 600,000 distinct CDR3 sequences; around 16% were counted once. Roughly 3.3% of the sample rests with the top ten. Sequencing used PBMCs from the stem cell graft donor, obtained from the stem cell graft. The receptors here all came from a human donor who donated a stem cell graft to a child with acute lymphoblastic leukemia.

Only a few counts were recorded for this clonotype. The chain recombines TRBV7-8 with TRBJ1-2, with D uncertain. V was trimmed by 3 bases and J by 5 bases, leaving 10 bases between them. The germline V gene encodes CDR1 SGHVS and CDR2 FQNEAQ. The CDR3 is 13 residues long. As DNA, the CDR3 is TGTGCCAGCAGCTTTGGTATTGGGTATGGCTACACCTTC. This sequence encodes CASSFGIGYGYTF. The full variable domain, in which reference TRBV7-8 and TRBJ1-2 provide the parts outside the CDR3, is GAGVSQSPRYKVAKRGQDVALRCDPISGHVSLFWYQQALGQGPEFLTYFQNEAQLDKSGLPSDRFFAERPEGSVSTLKIQRTQQEDSAVYLCASSFGIGYGYTFGSGTRLTVV.

This clonotype was counted a few times. The chain couples TRBV6-4 to TRBJ1-1, with TRBD1 matching 8 bases. The CDR3 runs to 14 residues. Unmatched junction bases numbered 6, after V lost 8 bases and J lost 1 base. Germline CDR1 MRHNA, CDR2 SNTAGT. The CDR3 is CASPPTGENTEAFF. CDR3 DNA sequence: TGTGCCAGCCCACCGACAGGGGAGAACACTGAAGCTTTCTTT.

The chain joins TRBV27 to TRBJ2-7; either TRBD1 or TRBD2 may fit D (6 bases each). Germline V gene lookup returns CDR1 MNHEY and CDR2 SMNVEV (reference sequence). The CDR3 spans 13 residues. V was cut by 3 bases and J by 3 bases, with 9 bases left in between. CDR3 amino acids: CASSFEGGYEQYF. The CDR3 nucleotides are TGTGCCAGCAGTTTTGAGGGGGGCTACGAGCAGTACTTC.

This clonotype was seen more than once but under ten times. This chain joins TRBV5-1 and TRBJ2-7; a possible D gene is TRBD1 (6 bases). The CDR3 has 14 amino acids. Trimming shortened V by 2 bases and J by 2 bases, and 11 bases separated the two germline ends. The germline V gene has CDR1 SGHRS and CDR2 YFSETQ. CDR3 nucleotides: TGCGCCAGCAGCTTTGGGACAATAACCTACGAGCAGTACTTC. It translates to CASSFGTITYEQYF.

The chain joins TRBV20-1 to TRBJ2-1, with 12 nucleotides matching TRBD2. The junction had 10 bases not matched to a gene; V was cut back by 4 bases and J by 6 bases. Germline assignment: CDR1 DFQATT and CDR2 SNEGSKA (reference sequence). The CDR3 length is 16 residues. CDR3 protein: CSAIPSGRAAGNEQFF. The CDR3 DNA reads as TGCAGTGCTATCCCTAGCGGGAGGGCCGCGGGCAATGAGCAGTTCTTC.